Presented here are 23 T cell receptor beta chains from one specimen sequenced in a study of T cell repertoires in cytomegalovirus infection. TCRdb analysed the reads with MiXCR anew, one entry per CDR3 protein. The table shows around 800,000 distinct CDR3 sequences, with about 30% occurring only once. These TCRs are of unknown antigen specificity. Material: cultured CD8+ T cells from PBMCs, obtained from culture after CMV antigen stimulation. Source of these receptors: a human donor in good health (CMV status not recorded). Some clones in this sample may be carry-over from other donors' samples.

The chain joins TRBV6-1 to TRBJ1-5; possibly TRBD1 for D (5 bases). CDR1 is MNHNS and CDR2 is SASEGT in the germline V gene. The CDR3 is made up of 14 amino acids. The V gene lost 10 bases and the J gene lost 0 bases, with 13 bases spanning the gap. CDR3 DNA: TGTGCCACCCGGACACAGTATAGCAATCAGCCCCAGCATTTT. This encodes CATRTQYSNQPQHF.

This clonotype was counted a few times. The gene calls are TRBV29-1 and TRBJ2-2; the D is unclear. Trimming took 4 bases from V and 7 from J, leaving 10 bases between them. This CDR3 has 12 residues. Germline lookup yields CDR1 SQVTM and CDR2 ANQGSEA. The CDR3 loop reads CSVAQWNGELFF. In nucleotides, the CDR3 is TGCAGCGTTGCACAATGGAACGGGGAGCTGTTTTTT.

V is TRBV27 and J is TRBJ1-1, with D perhaps TRBD1 (5 bases). CDR1 and CDR2 (germline): MNHEY, SMNVEV (reference sequence). V gave up 7 bases and J gave up 3 bases, with 18 bases separating them. The CDR3 has 15 residues. In DNA, the CDR3 is TGTGCCAGCACCCCACTTTCAGGGTTTGACACTGAAGCTTTCTTT. Its protein product is CASTPLSGFDTEAFF.

This chain joins TRBV15 and TRBJ1-1, with D perhaps matching TRBD1 (5 bases). The CDR3 consists of 13 residues. Trimming took off 0 bases at V and 6 bases at J, with 8 bases between the two ends. Germline loops: CDR1 LNHNV, CDR2 YYDKDF (reference sequence). In DNA, the CDR3 is TGTGCCACCAGCAGAGATAGGGGATCTGAAGCTTTCTTT. This translates into CATSRDRGSEAFF.

In this sample, this clonotype turned up many times. The chain is built from TRBV7-8 and TRBJ1-1, with D possibly matching TRBD1 (5 bases). This CDR3 is 15 amino acids long. Trimming removed 4 bases from V and 5 bases from J, with 17 bases in between. Germline assignment: CDR1 SGHVS and CDR2 FQNEAQ. The CDR3 spells CASSSRDPKRTEAFF. Here the CDR3 DNA reads TGTGCCAGCAGCTCCCGGGACCCGAAAAGGACTGAAGCTTTCTTT.

This clonotype was picked up a small number of times. V and J are TRBV7-6 and TRBJ2-7; possibly TRBD1 for D (5 bases). The CDR3 length is 12 residues. The germline V gene has CDR1 SGHVS and CDR2 FNYEAQ. V lost 3 bases to trimming and J lost 6 bases, with 9 bases between them. The CDR3 region has the DNA TGTGCCAGCAGCTTCAGGGTTTCCGAGCAGTACGTC. As protein: CASSFRVSEQYV.

This chain joins TRBV5-1 and TRBJ2-1; D uncertain. The CDR3 totals 13 residues. The V gene lost 6 bases and the J gene lost 2 bases, with 9 bases spanning the gap. CDR1 is SGHRS and CDR2 is YFSETQ in the germline V gene. The DNA for the CDR3 is TGCGCCAGCACTGGTATAACCTACAATGAGCAGTTCTTC. Encoded protein: CASTGITYNEQFF.

This clonotype was observed a few times. The V call is TRBV6-1, the J call TRBJ1-1, with 10 nucleotides matching TRBD1. With 5 bases clipped from V and 2 bases from J, the junction kept 8 bases outside the gene matches. The CDR3 spans 16 residues. The V gene's germline CDR1 is MNHNS and CDR2 SASEGT. In nucleotides, the CDR3 is TGTGCCAGCAGTCTTCTACGGACAGGGGGAAACACTGAAGCTTTCTTT. As protein: CASSLLRTGGNTEAFF.

J is TRBJ1-1 and V is TRBV29-1, with no clear D. Trimming pared 0 bases from V and 4 bases from J, leaving 9 bases between. The CDR3 covers 13 residues. CDR1 is SQVTM, CDR2 ANQGSEA, per germline. This CDR3 is CSVEDQGSTEAFF. In DNA form, the CDR3 reads TGCAGCGTTGAAGATCAAGGGTCCACTGAAGCTTTCTTT.

This clonotype was detected a few times. The chain employs TRBV7-2 and TRBJ2-3; TRBD2 aligns across 10 bases. V gave up 5 bases and J gave up 4 bases; unmatched junction bases: 6. The length of the CDR3 is 15 residues. CDR1 is SGHTA, CDR2 FQGNSA, per germline. The CDR3 region is CASSPTSGEADTQYF. CDR3 coding DNA: TGTGCCAGCAGCCCCACTAGCGGGGAAGCAGATACGCAGTATTTT.

This clonotype was counted only a few times. This rearrangement joins TRBV24-1 to TRBJ2-3; TRBD2 agrees at 7 bases. The CDR3 runs to 13 residues. The junction had 4 bases not matched to a gene; V was cut back by 11 bases and J by 0 bases. CDR1 and CDR2 from the germline V gene are KGHDR and SFDVKD. In nucleotides, the CDR3 is TGTGCCAGCCAGGGAGGGAGCACAGATACGCAGTATTTT. Protein: CASQGGSTDTQYF.

This clonotype was seen ten or more times. This chain joins TRBV7-8 and TRBJ2-5; D possibly corresponds to TRBD1 (6 bases). Trimming left V 1 base short and J 0 bases short, with 21 bases between. This CDR3 has 19 residues. From germline, CDR1 is SGHVS and CDR2 FQNEAQ. CDR3 bases: TGTGCCAGCAGCTTAGAAGGGGGAATTGCCGCAAACGACCAAGAGACCCAGTACTTC. Its protein is CASSLEGGIAANDQETQYF.

The chain joins TRBV7-2 to TRBJ1-2; no firm D call. The V gene lost 1 base and the J gene lost 6 bases, with 9 bases spanning the gap. Germline lookup yields CDR1 SGHTA and CDR2 FQGNSA. The CDR3 loop spans 13 amino acids. CDR3 sequence reads: CASSLEGWNGYTF. CDR3 in DNA: TGTGCCAGCAGCTTAGAAGGGTGGAATGGCTACACCTTC.

This clonotype has ten or more counts. V and J are TRBV11-3 and TRBJ2-7, with D possibly matching TRBD1 (6 bases). CDR1 is SGHNT and CDR2 is YENEEA in the germline V gene. This CDR3 comprises 13 residues. Deletions cut 5 bases from V and 1 base from J, with 9 bases between. The CDR3, as DNA: TGTGCCAGCAGCCCCAGGGGTTCCTACGAGCAGTACTTC. It is translated as CASSPRGSYEQYF.

The chain recombines TRBV19 with TRBJ1-2; D call uncertain. V lost 0 bases and J 0 bases, leaving 8 bases between the germline ends. This CDR3 comprises 15 residues. Germline CDR1 is LNHDA and CDR2 is SQIVND (reference sequence). In DNA form, the CDR3 reads TGTGCCAGTAGTATAGAGCTTGCCTCTAACTATGGCTACACCTTC. Protein sequence: CASSIELASNYGYTF.

This clonotype appeared a few times. The chain carries TRBV5-1 and TRBJ2-2, with D unclear. This CDR3 is 16 amino acids long. Germline V lookup: CDR1 SGHRS, CDR2 YFSETQ. Between the trimmed V and J ends, which lost 0 bases and 3 bases, there was a span of 12 bases. The CDR3 reads CASSLVRKVYTGELFF. DNA for the CDR3: TGCGCCAGCAGCTTGGTTCGAAAGGTGTACACCGGGGAGCTGTTTTTT.

Note on this clonotype: A much more abundant neighbour one base away suggests this may be a read error. CDR3 DNA: TGTGCCAGCAGTGACAGGGAGAGCAATCAGCCCCAGCATTTT. Translation gives CASSDRESNQPQHF. V usage is TRBV7-4 and J usage is TRBJ1-5, with TRBD1 matching over 7 bases. This CDR3 has 14 amino acids. Germline lookup yields CDR1 SGHVT and CDR2 SQSDAQ. Trimming cost V 6 bases and J 1 base; bases outside gene matches: 3.

In its sample, this clonotype was seen a few times. The genes are TRBV7-8 and TRBJ2-1, with D possibly being TRBD1 (5 bases). The V end was cut by 5 bases, the J end by 5 bases, with 19 bases between. From germline, CDR1 is SGHVS and CDR2 FQNEAQ. This CDR3 region has 16 residues. CDR3 DNA sequence: TGTGCCAGCAGCCCGAACCAGGGCTATAGGGACAATGAGCAGTTCTTC. This codes for CASSPNQGYRDNEQFF.

This chain joins TRBV4-1 and TRBJ1-1; 9 bases match TRBD1. Per the germline V gene, CDR1 is MGHRA and CDR2 is YSYEKL. The CDR3 is 13 residues long. Trimming at V came to 3 bases and at J to 5 bases, leaving 1 base not matched to a gene. The DNA for the CDR3 is TGCGCCAGCAGCCATGGACAGGGGACTGAAGCTTTCTTT. This gives the protein CASSHGQGTEAFF.

This clonotype was counted between two and nine times. The chain is built from TRBV6-5 and TRBJ1-6, with TRBD1 matching over 9 bases. The CDR3 sequence is 20 residues long. The junction had 12 bases not matched to a gene; V was cut back by 0 bases and J by 3 bases. CDR1 MNHEY and CDR2 SVGAGI come from the germline V gene. CDR3 nucleotide sequence: TGTGCCAGCAGTTACTCGGGCCCGGGACAGGGTGGGAGCTATAATTCACCCCTCCACTTT. Translated, it gives CASSYSGPGQGGSYNSPLHF.

This clonotype was counted between two and nine times. The chain carries TRBV6-8 and TRBJ2-1; tentatively, D is TRBD1 (6 bases). The CDR3 totals 14 residues. Between the trimmed V and J ends, which lost 7 bases and 8 bases, there was a span of 18 bases. CDR1 and CDR2 (germline): MNHGY, SAAAGT. This chain's CDR3 is CASKGVLGPHEQFF. The CDR3 DNA reads TGTGCCAGCAAGGGGGTGTTGGGGCCCCATGAGCAGTTCTTC.

The V call is TRBV6-5, the J call TRBJ2-2; D is unresolved. This CDR3 has 16 residues. The germline V gene has CDR1 MNHEY and CDR2 SVGAGI. V was cut by 0 bases and J by 8 bases, with 16 bases left in between. This chain's CDR3 is CASSYSVYSDWGELFF. Here the CDR3 DNA reads TGTGCCAGCAGTTACTCTGTCTACAGCGATTGGGGGGAGCTGTTTTTT.

The chain links TRBV15 to TRBJ2-2; TRBD2 matches at 12 bases. The CDR3 consists of 16 residues. CDR1 is LNHNV and CDR2 is YYDKDF in the germline V gene (reference sequence). J lost 6 bases, V lost 5 bases, and 7 bases had no gene match. In DNA form, the CDR3 reads TGTGCCACCAGCCCCAGACTAGCGGGGGAGCCCGGGGAGCTGTTTTTT. Translated: CATSPRLAGEPGELFF.